These 21 T cell receptor beta chains share one sample of origin, sequenced in a study of blood T cells in healthy people across ages. The use of a sample-barcoded 5' primer and a J-beta primer mix characterized a second PCR of about 7 to 12 cycles. Using its own MiXCR run on the 5' RACE reads, TCRdb lists one record per CDR3 protein. The sample comprises approximately 780,000 distinct CDR3 sequences, around a quarter of which are singletons, and about 3% rests with the top ten. This sample also belongs to another study, concerning T cells of mothers and their children.

The sample consisted of blood. These receptors originate from a boy aged 5-17 years in good health.

This clonotype has more than one count but fewer than ten. The V and J genes are TRBV7-9 and TRBJ2-5, with D tentatively TRBD1 (6 bases). Trimming removed 2 bases at V and 1 base at J, with 11 bases between. The CDR3 spans 15 residues. Germline-derived CDR1 and CDR2 are SEHNR and FQNEAQ (reference sequence). In nucleotides, the CDR3 is TGTGCCAGCAGCTTATCGGACAGCATCCAAGAGACCCAGTACTTC. Protein product: CASSLSDSIQETQYF.

This clonotype was seen more than once but under ten times. The J gene is TRBJ2-1, the V gene TRBV27, with 8 positions matching TRBD2. The length of the CDR3 is 17 residues. V shed 1 base and J 4 bases; nucleotides not matched to a gene: 9. Germline lookup yields CDR1 MNHEY and CDR2 SMNVEV (reference sequence). CDR3 coding DNA: TGTGCCAGCAGTTTATGGGGAGCGGGGGCGGGATACAATGAGCAGTTCTTC. This sequence encodes CASSLWGAGAGYNEQFF.

This clonotype has only a few counts. V usage is TRBV10-3 and J usage is TRBJ1-5; D uncertain. The CDR3 is made up of 12 amino acids. Germline CDR1 is ENHRY and CDR2 is SYGVKD. The V end lost 3 bases, the J end lost 7 bases, and 7 bases lay between the germline ends. The CDR3 is CAISEPGQPQHF. DNA for the CDR3: TGTGCCATCAGTGAACCCGGACAGCCCCAGCATTTT.

This clonotype was seen a handful of times. The chain combines TRBV19 with TRBJ2-2; 7 nucleotides match TRBD1. The CDR3 runs to 14 residues. The germline gives CDR1 LNHDA, CDR2 SQIVND (reference sequence). V was clipped by 5 bases and J by 7 bases; unmatched bases: 7. The DNA for the CDR3 is TGTGCCAGTAGTTTAACAGGGGCGCACGGGGAGCTGTTTTTT. Amino acid sequence: CASSLTGAHGELFF.

J is TRBJ1-4 and V is TRBV25-1; 8 bases are a match to TRBD1. CDR1 and CDR2 (germline): MGHDK, SYGVNS. The CDR3 loop spans 15 amino acids. The junction had 7 bases not matched to a gene; V was cut back by 3 bases and J by 7 bases. The CDR3 DNA reads TGTGCCAGCAGTGATCCGACAGGGGATGGTGAAAAACTGTTTTTT. This translates into CASSDPTGDGEKLFF.

V gene TRBV29-1 combines with J gene TRBJ2-2, with 8 bases that match TRBD1. The junction had 18 bases not matched to a gene; V was cut back by 6 bases and J by 6 bases. The CDR3 length is 17 residues. Germline CDR1 SQVTM, CDR2 ANQGSEA. CDR3 bases: TGCAGCGTCGCCCTCACAGGGGGACATGTATCGGCCGGGGAGCTGTTTTTT. Translation: CSVALTGGHVSAGELFF.

CDR3 loop: CASSLALLTLPGANEQFF. DNA of the CDR3: TGTGCCAGCAGCTTAGCGTTGCTGACACTACCCGGTGCGAATGAGCAGTTCTTC. This chain links TRBV7-9 with TRBJ2-1; D gene unclear. Trimming shortened V by 0 bases and J by 7 bases, and 22 bases separated the two germline ends. Germline V gene data show CDR1 as SEHNR and CDR2 as FQNEAQ (reference sequence). This CDR3 has 18 residues.

The V gene is TRBV12-3 or TRBV12-4, the J gene TRBJ1-5; D ambiguous. The V end lost 4 bases, the J end lost 0 bases, and 4 bases lay between the germline ends. The CDR3 sequence is 13 residues long. The CDR3 reads CASSSSSNQPQHF. CDR3 nucleotides: TGTGCCAGCAGTTCAAGTAGCAATCAGCCCCAGCATTTT.

This chain links TRBV10-3 with TRBJ2-1, with a possible D match to TRBD1 (6 bases). From germline, CDR1 is ENHRY and CDR2 SYGVKD. V lost 4 bases and J lost 7, with 17 bases in between. There are 15 residues in the CDR3. The CDR3 reads CAISVRQVIVNEQFF. CDR3 bases: TGTGCCATCAGTGTCCGACAGGTTATCGTGAATGAGCAGTTCTTC.

The V and J genes are TRBV12-3 or TRBV12-4 and TRBJ2-7; no reliable D call. Trimming shortened V by 3 bases and J by 0 bases, and 6 bases separated the two germline ends. The CDR3 totals 13 residues. The CDR3 DNA follows: TGTGCCAGCAGTTTCACACCCTCCTACGAGCAGTACTTC. Translation gives CASSFTPSYEQYF.

This clonotype was seen more than once but under ten times. Here the CDR3 DNA reads TGTGCCAGCAGTCCTAAACAGGGCGTCCAAGAGACCCAGTACTTC. Translation: CASSPKQGVQETQYF. The genes are TRBV12-3 or TRBV12-4 and TRBJ2-5; D may be TRBD1 (6 bases). CDR3 size: 15 residues. Trimming stripped 5 bases from V and 1 base from J, with 14 bases between.

This clonotype was observed a few times. J is TRBJ2-7 and V is TRBV5-1, with TRBD2 as a possible D gene (5 bases). The CDR3 extends over 12 amino acids. V lost 1 base and J lost 5, with 7 bases in between. Per the germline V gene, CDR1 is SGHRS and CDR2 is YFSETQ. CDR3 nucleotide sequence: TGCGCCAGCAGCTTGCCAGCGGACGAGCAGTACTTC. Its protein product is CASSLPADEQYF. Filled out from reference TRBV5-1 and TRBJ2-7, the complete variable domain reads KAGVTQTPRYLIKTRGQQVTLSCSPISGHRSVSWYQQTPGQGLQFLFEYFSETQRNKGNFPGRFSGRQFSNSRSEMNVSTLELGDSALYLCASSLPADEQYFGPGTRLTVT.

The sample holds a few counts of this clonotype. The rearrangement uses TRBV20-1 and TRBJ1-6; no clear D. Germline lookup yields CDR1 DFQATT and CDR2 SNEGSKA (reference sequence). V gave up 0 bases and J gave up 4 bases, with 10 bases separating them. This CDR3 is built from 15 residues. Here the CDR3 DNA reads TGCAGTGCTAGAGATAACGGAGGTTATAATTCACCCCTCCACTTT. Amino acid sequence: CSARDNGGYNSPLHF.

This chain joins TRBV6-5 and TRBJ2-1; possibly TRBD1 or TRBD2 for D (5 bases each). The DNA end favors TRBJ2-7, so the J call may be wrong. The CDR3 contains 15 residues. Germline loops: CDR1 MNHEY, CDR2 SVGAGI. The CDR3 coding sequence is TGTGCCAGCAGTTACTCGGGGGTAAGGCAGAGCGAGCAGTACTTC. Amino acids: CASSYSGVRQSEQYF.

The chain uses TRBV20-1 and TRBJ1-2, with 9 nucleotides matching TRBD1. CDR1 DFQATT and CDR2 SNEGSKA come from the germline V gene (reference sequence). This CDR3 is built from 13 residues. V lost 6 bases and J lost 4; bases outside the gene matches: 6. CDR3 bases: TGCAGTGCCATGGACAGGGGTATCTATGGCTACACCTTC. Translation gives CSAMDRGIYGYTF.

V is TRBV7-2 and J is TRBJ1-2; D call uncertain. The V and J ends lost 3 bases and 8 bases respectively, with 19 bases between them. The CDR3 sequence is 15 residues long. Germline loops: CDR1 SGHTA, CDR2 FQGNSA. The CDR3 spells CASSFLVPGNGGYTF. DNA for the CDR3: TGTGCCAGCAGCTTTCTAGTTCCGGGGAACGGAGGCTACACCTTC.

J is TRBJ2-1 and V is TRBV7-6; either TRBD1 or TRBD2 may supply D (5 bases each). Germline V lookup: CDR1 SGHVS, CDR2 FNYEAQ. Trimming took off 0 bases at V and 6 bases at J, with 15 bases between the two ends. CDR3 length: 16 residues. CDR3 sequence reads: CASSLAGQGGRNEQFF. The CDR3 coding sequence is TGTGCCAGCAGCTTAGCGGGTCAGGGCGGGCGCAATGAGCAGTTCTTC.

This clonotype showed up many times. The CDR3 sequence is CAITSSGGLDTQYF. The DNA of the CDR3 is TGTGCCATCACATCTAGCGGGGGTTTGGATACGCAGTATTTT. The rearrangement uses TRBV10-3 and TRBJ2-3; 10 nucleotides agree with TRBD2. V lost 7 bases and J lost 6; bases outside the gene matches: 7. Germline V lookup: CDR1 ENHRY, CDR2 SYGVKD. CDR3 length equals 14 residues.

This clonotype was observed many times. The genes are TRBV12-3 or TRBV12-4 and TRBJ1-2, with 9 bases fitting TRBD1. V lost 6 bases, J lost 5 bases, and 4 bases stayed unmatched. The CDR3 sequence is 13 residues long. The CDR3 DNA is TGTGCCAGCAGCCGGGACAGGGTGTATGGCTACACCTTC. Translating gives CASSRDRVYGYTF.

The chain has TRBV19 and TRBJ2-5; D is possibly TRBD1 or TRBD2 (5 bases each). The V end lost 6 bases, the J end lost 5 bases, and 13 bases lay between the germline ends. The CDR3 contains 13 residues. In germline, CDR1 is LNHDA, CDR2 SQIVND (reference sequence). CDR3 protein: CASRVLGAETQYF. Here the CDR3 DNA reads TGTGCCAGTAGGGTACTAGGGGCGGAGACCCAGTACTTC.

The genes are TRBV5-1 and TRBJ2-5, with 8 bases matching TRBD1. Germline V gives CDR1 SGHRS, CDR2 YFSETQ. The CDR3 sequence is 18 residues long. Trimming took 0 bases from V and 2 from J; bases not matched to a gene: 12. Here the CDR3 reads CASSLGPHGTGFQETQYF. In DNA form, the CDR3 reads TGCGCCAGCAGCTTGGGACCCCACGGGACAGGATTTCAAGAGACCCAGTACTTC.